These 5 T cell receptor beta chains were all obtained from the same sample, sequenced in a study of blood T cell repertoires in COVID-19. The table came from immunoSEQ multiplex PCR; TCRdb's copy has only in-frame clones and leaves some out. Of 370,000 or so clones listed, more than 75% are singletons. The specimen sequenced was PBMCs or T cells enriched from blood (not recorded which). The source of these receptors is a man younger than 45 who had recovered from COVID-19.

The V call is TRBV10-3, the J call TRBJ1-4; maybe TRBD1 (6 bases). Germline CDR1 reads ENHRY; CDR2 reads SYGVKD. Trimming took off 3 bases at V and 8 bases at J, with 10 bases between the two ends. The CDR3 is 13 residues long. The CDR3 reads CAISDYRDEKLFF. The CDR3 DNA follows: TGTGCCATCAGTGATTACAGGGACGAAAAACTGTTTTTT.

This CDR3 reads CASSPQGASVGADTQYF. In nucleotides, the CDR3 is TGTGCCAGCAGCCCTCAGGGGGCCTCCGTAGGGGCAGATACGCAGTATTTT. The chain recombines TRBV11-2 with TRBJ2-3; 8 positions match TRBD1. The trim removed 5 bases at V and 4 bases at J, leaving 14 bases unmatched. CDR3 size: 17 residues. Germline CDR1 SGHAT, CDR2 FQNNGV.

This clone was recorded a few times. The chain combines TRBV12-3 or TRBV12-4 with TRBJ2-5, with no clear D. V was trimmed by 6 bases and J by 5 bases, leaving 13 bases between them. The CDR3 extends over 13 amino acids. CDR3: CASRPVVGETQYF. As DNA, the CDR3 is TGTGCCAGCAGACCCGTTGTCGGGGAGACCCAGTACTTC.

The rearrangement uses TRBV30 and TRBJ1-5; D is unresolved. Trimming pared 0 bases from V and 6 bases from J, leaving 9 bases between. Per the germline V gene, CDR1 is GTSNPN and CDR2 is SVGIG (reference sequence). The CDR3 sequence is 13 residues long. The CDR3 DNA is TGTGCCTGGAGTGTACGGAGGTTTCAGCCCCAGCATTTT. Encoded protein: CAWSVRRFQPQHF.

About this clone: A junction end diverges from the germline sequence, so it may reflect a read error. The chain joins TRBV30 to TRBJ1-1; 7 bases map to TRBD1. Per germline, CDR1 GTSNPN and CDR2 SVGIG (reference sequence). The length of the CDR3 is 14 residues. The CDR3: CARRGTGVYTEAFF. The CDR3 nucleotides read TGTGCCCGGAGAGGTACAGGGGTGTACACTGAAGCTTTCTTT.